This TCR beta chain appears in the sequencing data of a study of control samples from healthy donors and cancer patients. Generated by immunoSEQ multiplex PCR, the TCRdb table keeps only in-frame clones and is missing some. There are 57,000 or so clones in the sample; 90% occur only once, and 5.5% to 7% lies in the top ten. What was sequenced was PBMCs. This TCR was recovered from a man aged 60 to 75 with colorectal cancer.

The CDR3 here is CASSVSGGTTYEQYF. The CDR3 bases are TGCGCCAGCAGCGTTTCAGGGGGCACGACCTACGAGCAGTACTTC. This chain uses TRBV5-1 with TRBJ2-7; 8 bases are a match to TRBD1. The CDR3 length is 15 residues. Germline V gives CDR1 SGHRS, CDR2 YFSETQ. Trimming took 4 bases from V and 2 from J; bases not matched to a gene: 8.